Presented here are 12 T cell receptor beta chains from one specimen sequenced in a study of T cells in localized non-small cell lung cancer. Only in-frame clones appear in the TCRdb table, and some are missing; sequencing was by immunoSEQ multiplex PCR. The data contain 1,500 to 2,500 clones, roughly 26% of them singletons. The sequencing here drew on normal lung tissue next to the tumor, taken before any cancer treatment. The receptor source for this set is a female donor aged 60 or older with stage I lung adenocarcinoma.

A few counts support this clone. This sequence joins TRBV7-5 and TRBJ2-1; the table gives TRBD1 as D, unverified against the DNA. TRBV7-5 counts as a pseudogene. The CDR3 runs to 16 residues. The CDR3 sequence is CASSSRQGENYNEQFF. Here the CDR3 DNA reads TGTGCCAGCAGCTCTCGACAGGGGGAGAACTACAATGAGCAGTTCTTC.

This chain's CDR3 is CASSAGGATGELFF. The CDR3 DNA reads as TGTGCCAGCAGCGCAGGGGGCGCAACCGGGGAGCTGTTTTTT. The chain carries TRBV9 and TRBJ2-2; 8 bases are a match to TRBD1. Trimming cost V 3 bases and J 5 bases; bases outside gene matches: 3. Germline loops: CDR1 SGDLS, CDR2 YYNGEE. This CDR3 comprises 14 residues.

By its share, this clone is medium-sized. One junction end does not reproduce the germline sequence, and a read error may be involved. The chain is built from TRBV7-7 and TRBJ2-1; D possibly corresponds to TRBD2 (5 bases). The CDR3 length is 14 residues. CDR1 is SSHAT, CDR2 FNYEAQ, per germline (reference sequence). The CDR3 nucleotides are TGTGCCAGCAGCCTAGCACCTTCGGTCAATGAGCAGTTCTTC. The encoded protein is CASSLAPSVNEQFF.

This clone ranks as medium-sized. The rearrangement joins TRBV11-3 to TRBJ2-7; TRBD1 aligns across 7 bases. V lost 2 bases to trimming and J lost 3 bases; unmatched junction nucleotides: 4. The CDR3 consists of 14 residues. In germline, CDR1 is SGHNT, CDR2 YENEEA. CDR3: CASSLSRQGYEQYF. CDR3 DNA sequence: TGTGCCAGCAGCTTATCCCGACAGGGCTACGAGCAGTACTTC.

This clone showed up just a few times. The chain links TRBV29-1 to TRBJ2-5; 13 nucleotides match TRBD2. This CDR3 region has 13 residues. CDR1 and CDR2 from the germline V gene are SQVTM and ANQGSEA. The CDR3, as DNA: TGCAGTGGGACTAGCGGGGTCCAAGAGACCCAGTACTTC. This encodes CSGTSGVQETQYF.

This clone was seen only a few times. This chain joins TRBV11-3 and TRBJ2-5; D may match TRBD1 or TRBD2 (5 bases each). V gave up 3 bases and J gave up 4 bases, with 12 bases separating them. Germline CDR1 is SGHNT and CDR2 is YENEEA. The CDR3 has 14 amino acids. The chain's CDR3 is CASSLVRDGETQYF. CDR3 DNA sequence: TGTGCCAGCAGCTTGGTCAGGGACGGAGAGACCCAGTACTTC.

This clone came up a few times. The V and J genes are TRBV18 and TRBJ2-6, with D maybe TRBD1 (5 bases). With 6 bases removed from V and 2 bases from J, the gap between germline ends came to 11 bases. This CDR3 is 15 amino acids long. Per the germline V gene, CDR1 is KGHSH and CDR2 is LQKENI. The CDR3 protein is CASSSQGTGANVLTF. The CDR3 DNA reads as TGTGCCAGCTCGTCGCAGGGTACTGGGGCCAACGTCCTGACTTTC. Together with reference TRBV18 and TRBJ2-6, the CDR3 gives the full variable domain: NAGVMQNPRHLVRRRGQEARLRCSPMKGHSHVYWYRQLPEEGLKFMVYLQKENIIDESGMPKERFSAEFPKEGPSILRIQQVVRGDSAAYFCASSSQGTGANVLTFGAGSRLTVL.

CDR3 bases: TGTGCCTGGAGTCAATCTACCAGCACAGATACGCAGTATTTT. Its protein is CAWSQSTSTDTQYF. V is TRBV30 and J is TRBJ2-3; no definite D call. The germline V and J ends were trimmed by 2 bases and 0 bases, with 9 bases remaining between them. The CDR3 spans 14 residues. Germline assignment: CDR1 GTSNPN and CDR2 SVGIG (reference sequence).

The chain recombines TRBV6-8 with TRBJ2-2, with no clear D. Germline loops: CDR1 MNHGY, CDR2 SAAAGT. Trimming left V 8 bases short and J 5 bases short, with 12 bases between. CDR3 size: 13 residues. CDR3: CASAHPSTGELFF. CDR3 DNA: TGTGCCAGCGCTCACCCCAGTACCGGGGAGCTGTTTTTT.

This chain joins TRBV6-8 and TRBJ2-3; TRBD2 matches at 9 bases. Germline V CDR1 and CDR2: MNHGY, SAAAGT. This CDR3 has 16 amino acids. V gave up 5 bases and J gave up 6 bases; unmatched junction bases: 12. In nucleotides, the CDR3 is TGTGCCAGCAGTGGAAGACTAGCGGAGGAAGCCGATACGCAGTATTTT. Protein: CASSGRLAEEADTQYF.

V usage is TRBV30 and J usage is TRBJ1-6; 11 nucleotides agree with TRBD1. V gave up 4 bases and J gave up 9 bases; unmatched junction bases: 5. Germline V gene data show CDR1 as GTSNPN and CDR2 as SVGIG (reference sequence). The length of the CDR3 is 14 residues. CDR3 region: CAWKPGQGGSPLHF. The DNA of the CDR3 is TGTGCCTGGAAACCGGGACAGGGGGGTTCACCCCTCCACTTT.

This clone was detected only a few times. A junction end diverges from the germline sequence, so it may reflect a read error. The chain's CDR3 is CASSSTGTRADF. The CDR3 DNA sequence: TGTGCCAGCAGCTCTACAGGGACGCGGGCAGATTTT. The rearrangement links TRBV6-8 to TRBJ1-3, with D possibly being TRBD1 (6 bases). From germline, CDR1 is MNHGY and CDR2 SAAAGT. The CDR3 is made up of 12 amino acids.